Sequencing of this T cell receptor (beta chain) was carried out in a study of blood T cells in healthy people across ages. Turning to the study itself: Roughly one uniquely barcoded beta molecule per two T cells was captured.

Together with a sample-barcoded 5' primer, a J-beta primer mix was included in a second PCR lasting about 7 to 11 cycles. Each cDNA molecule, via a template-switch adaptor with 12 random nucleotides, was tagged. TCRdb passed the 5' RACE reads through MiXCR, listing each CDR3 protein once. The sample lists about 650,000 distinct CDR3 sequences; 52% were seen once. Trimming took 0 bases from V and 1 from J, leaving 15 bases between them. The germline V gene has CDR1 LGHNA and CDR2 YSLEER. CDR3 size: 17 residues. V gene TRBV4-3 combines with J gene TRBJ1-2, with TRBD1 as a possible D gene (6 bases). This receptor was obtained from a woman older than 75 in good health. The sequenced sample consisted of blood. CDR3 region: CASSQDRGDPRNYGYTF. The CDR3 region has the DNA TGCGCCAGCAGCCAAGATAGGGGGGACCCTCGTAACTATGGCTACACCTTC.